This is a list of T cell receptor beta chains from one sample in a study of cytomegalovirus exposure and HLA in healthy donors. TCRdb's copy holds only in-frame clones and misses some; the assay was immunoSEQ multiplex PCR. The data contain some 200,000 clones, roughly 84% of them singletons. Input material: PBMCs. These receptors all come from a woman aged 25 to 39 in good health and CMV-seropositive. Each CDR3 is given with its conserved first and last residue. A D gene is named only where the DNA matches it firmly. Not all rows give a size; the values are once, few, many and, for expanded clones, a class.

clone_size cdr3_length j_call d_call v_call cdr3_aa cdr3_nt
- 15 TRBJ2-1 TRBD1 TRBV18 CASSPVGTGGGEQFF TGTGCCAGCTCACCAGTCGGGACAGGGGGTGGTGAGCAGTTCTTC
- 12 TRBJ2-7 - TRBV7-3 CASSDPSGEQYF TGTGCCAGCAGCGATCCAAGCGGCGAGCAGTACTTC
- 11 TRBJ1-4 TRBD1 TRBV19 CEDRGNEKLFF TGCGAAGACAGGGGGAATGAAAAACTGTTTTTT
- 14 TRBJ2-1 TRBD2 TRBV28 CASLTSGRAHEQFF TGTGCCAGCCTGACTAGCGGGAGGGCCCATGAGCAGTTCTTC
- 15 TRBJ2-3 TRBD2 TRBV27 CASGSSGTFTDTQYF TGTGCCAGCGGGTCTAGCGGGACTTTCACAGATACGCAGTATTTT
- 16 TRBJ2-1 - TRBV29-1 CSVVGSPRTSYNEQFF TGCAGCGTTGTGGGCAGCCCCCGAACTTCCTACAATGAGCAGTTCTTC
- 15 TRBJ2-1 - TRBV7-6 CASSSLFGQTNEQFF TGTGCCAGCAGCTCTTTGTTTGGACAGACCAATGAGCAGTTCTTC
- 14 TRBJ1-5 TRBD1 TRBV7-2 CASSPTGFNQPQHF TGTGCCAGCAGCCCGACAGGGTTTAATCAGCCCCAGCATTTT
- 13 TRBJ2-5 - TRBV6-1 CASTLGGEETQYF TGTGCCAGCACCCTAGGGGGGGAAGAGACCCAGTACTTC
- 15 TRBJ2-1 - TRBV5-1 CASSLGGVSYNEQFF TGCGCCAGCAGCTTGGGCGGGGTCTCCTACAATGAGCAGTTCTTC
- 15 TRBJ2-7 - TRBV4-2 CASSDPGTQSYEQYF TGTGCCAGCAGCGACCCCGGGACACAATCCTACGAGCAGTACTTC
- 17 TRBJ2-3 TRBD2 TRBV5-1 CASSPGLAGRYTDTQYF TGCGCCAGCAGCCCCGGACTAGCGGGACGATACACAGATACGCAGTATTTT
once 15 TRBJ2-3 - TRBV2 CASSRAPSSTDTQYF TGTGCCAGCAGTCGAGCCCCGAGTAGCACAGATACGCAGTATTTT
once 15 TRBJ1-2 TRBD1 TRBV15 CATSRDQGGFPGSTF TGTGCCACCAGCAGAGATCAGGGGGGATTCCCGGGTAGCACCTTC
once 13 TRBJ1-1 - TRBV6-6 CASSYVSQVEAFF TGTGCCAGCAGTTACGTCAGCCAGGTTGAAGCTTTCTTT
once 13 TRBJ1-1 TRBD1 TRBV7-9 CASSLTTGTEAFF TGTGCCAGCAGCTTGACGACAGGGACTGAAGCTTTCTTT